This T cell receptor (beta chain) appears in the sequencing data of a study of blood T cell repertoires in COVID-19. Unmatched junction bases numbered 7, after V lost 6 bases and J lost 4 bases. The CDR3 runs 14 residues. Germline-derived CDR1 and CDR2 are SEHNR and FQNEAQ (reference sequence). Study processing details: Estimation of nucleated cell counts was performed using reference gene primer amplification. Profiling relied on immunoSEQ multiplex PCR, and the TCRdb table lists in-frame clones only, not all of them. V and J calls and clone size are those listed in that table; D and trimming were worked out from the DNA. The sample includes approximately 65,000 clones, around 84% seen only once; the top ten take approximately 3.7%.

The sample taken for sequencing was peripheral blood. This TCR came from a man aged 50-60 years with acute or convalescent COVID-19. The chain has TRBV7-9 and TRBJ2-7, with TRBD2 matching over 9 bases. This CDR3 reads CASSPSGGKYEQYF. The CDR3 DNA reads as TGTGCCAGCAGTCCCAGCGGGGGGAAATACGAGCAGTACTTC.